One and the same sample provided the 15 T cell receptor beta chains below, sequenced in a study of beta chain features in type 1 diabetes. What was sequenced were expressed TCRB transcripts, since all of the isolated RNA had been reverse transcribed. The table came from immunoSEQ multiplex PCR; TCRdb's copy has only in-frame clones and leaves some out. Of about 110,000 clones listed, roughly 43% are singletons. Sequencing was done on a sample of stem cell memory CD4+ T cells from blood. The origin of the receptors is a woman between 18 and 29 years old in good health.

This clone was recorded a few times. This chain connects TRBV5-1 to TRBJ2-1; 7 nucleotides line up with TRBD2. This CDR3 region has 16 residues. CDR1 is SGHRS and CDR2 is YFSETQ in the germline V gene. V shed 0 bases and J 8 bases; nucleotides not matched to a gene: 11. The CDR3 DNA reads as TGCGCCAGCAGCTTGGCCGGCGGGAGAATGGGTGATGAGCAGTTCTTC. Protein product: CASSLAGGRMGDEQFF.

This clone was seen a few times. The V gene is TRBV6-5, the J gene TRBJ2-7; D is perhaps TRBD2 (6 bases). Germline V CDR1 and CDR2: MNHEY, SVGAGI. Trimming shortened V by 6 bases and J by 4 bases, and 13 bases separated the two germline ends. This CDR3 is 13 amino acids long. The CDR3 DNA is TGTGCCAGCAGGGGGGGTTCAGCTTACGAGCAGTACTTC. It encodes CASRGGSAYEQYF.

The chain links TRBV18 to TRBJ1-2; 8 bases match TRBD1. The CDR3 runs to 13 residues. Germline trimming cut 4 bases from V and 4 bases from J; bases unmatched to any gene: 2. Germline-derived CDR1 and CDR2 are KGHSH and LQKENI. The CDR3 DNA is TGTGCCAGCTCACTAACAGGGGGCTATGGCTACACCTTC. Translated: CASSLTGGYGYTF.

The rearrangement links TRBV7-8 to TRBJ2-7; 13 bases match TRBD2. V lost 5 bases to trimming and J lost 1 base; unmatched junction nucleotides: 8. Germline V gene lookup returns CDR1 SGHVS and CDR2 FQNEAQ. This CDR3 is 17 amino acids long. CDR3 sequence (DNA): TGTGCCAGCAGCATAGGACTAGCGGGAGCGGTATCCTACGAGCAGTACTTC. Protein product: CASSIGLAGAVSYEQYF. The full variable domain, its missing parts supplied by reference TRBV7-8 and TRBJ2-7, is GAGVSQSPRYKVAKRGQDVALRCDPISGHVSLFWYQQALGQGPEFLTYFQNEAQLDKSGLPSDRFFAERPEGSVSTLKIQRTQQEDSAVYLCASSIGLAGAVSYEQYFGPGTRLTVT.

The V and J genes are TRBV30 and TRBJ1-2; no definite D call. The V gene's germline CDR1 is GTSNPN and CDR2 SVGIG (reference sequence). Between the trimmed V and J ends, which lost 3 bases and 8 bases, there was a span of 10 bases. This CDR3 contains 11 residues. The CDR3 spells CAWSGIRGYTF. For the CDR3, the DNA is TGTGCCTGGAGCGGTATACGAGGCTACACCTTC.

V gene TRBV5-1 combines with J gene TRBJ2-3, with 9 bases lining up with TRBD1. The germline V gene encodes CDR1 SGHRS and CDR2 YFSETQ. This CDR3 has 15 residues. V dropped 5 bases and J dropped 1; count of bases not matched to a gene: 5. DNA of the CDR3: TGCGCCAGCAGGATGACAGGGGGAGGCACAGATACGCAGTATTTT. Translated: CASRMTGGGTDTQYF.

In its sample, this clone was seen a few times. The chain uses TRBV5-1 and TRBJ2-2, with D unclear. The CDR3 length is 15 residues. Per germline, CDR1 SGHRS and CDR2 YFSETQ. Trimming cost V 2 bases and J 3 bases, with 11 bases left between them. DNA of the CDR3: TGCGCCAGCAGCTTCGACACGATCGACACCGGGGAGCTGTTTTTT. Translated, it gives CASSFDTIDTGELFF.

The CDR3 here is CASSVTSGSAGELFF. CDR3 bases: TGTGCCAGCAGCGTAACCAGCGGGAGCGCCGGGGAGCTGTTTTTT. V and J are TRBV9 and TRBJ2-2; 8 bases line up with TRBD2. The CDR3 length is 15 residues. V was clipped by 1 base and J by 6 bases; unmatched bases: 5. Germline-derived CDR1 and CDR2 are SGDLS and YYNGEE.

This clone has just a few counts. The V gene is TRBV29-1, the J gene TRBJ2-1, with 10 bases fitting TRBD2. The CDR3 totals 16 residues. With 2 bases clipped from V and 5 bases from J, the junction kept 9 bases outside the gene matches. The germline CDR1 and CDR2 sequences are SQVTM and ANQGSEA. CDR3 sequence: CSVERASGRLNNEQFF. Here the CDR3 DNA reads TGCAGCGTTGAAAGGGCTAGCGGGAGACTAAACAATGAGCAGTTCTTC.

The CDR3 DNA follows: TGTGCCAGCAGCTTATCCGGGAGAGGTAACAATGAGCAGTTCTTC. Amino acid sequence: CASSLSGRGNNEQFF. The V and J genes are TRBV7-3 and TRBJ2-1; TRBD2 might be the D (6 bases). Germline CDR1 and CDR2: SGHTA and FQGTGA. CDR3 length: 15 amino acids. V dropped 2 bases and J dropped 5 bases, with 13 bases sitting between them. The full variable domain, in which reference TRBV7-3 and TRBJ2-1 provide the parts outside the CDR3, is GAGVSQTPSNKVTEKGKYVELRCDPISGHTALYWYRQSLGQGPEFLIYFQGTGAADDSGLPNDRFFAVRPEGSVSTLKIQRTERGDSAVYLCASSLSGRGNNEQFFGPGTRLTVL.

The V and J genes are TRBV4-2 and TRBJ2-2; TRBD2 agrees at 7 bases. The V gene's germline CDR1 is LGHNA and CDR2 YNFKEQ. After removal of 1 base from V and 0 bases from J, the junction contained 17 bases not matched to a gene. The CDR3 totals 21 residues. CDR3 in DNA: TGTGCCAGCAGCCAAGTTGGGAGGGTGTCCCGAACTACTACGAACACCGGGGAGCTGTTTTTT. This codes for CASSQVGRVSRTTTNTGELFF.

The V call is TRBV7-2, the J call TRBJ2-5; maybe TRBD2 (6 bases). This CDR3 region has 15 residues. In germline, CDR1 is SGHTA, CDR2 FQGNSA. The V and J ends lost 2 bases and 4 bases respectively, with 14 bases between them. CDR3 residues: CASSLWRGKSETQYF. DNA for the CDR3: TGTGCCAGCAGCTTATGGCGCGGGAAATCAGAGACCCAGTACTTC. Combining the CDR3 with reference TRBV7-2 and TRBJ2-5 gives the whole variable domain GAGVSQSPSNKVTEKGKDVELRCDPISGHTALYWYRQSLGQGLEFLIYFQGNSAPDKSGLPSDRFSAERTGGSVSTLTIQRTQQEDSAVYLCASSLWRGKSETQYFGPGTRLLVL.

The CDR3 loop is CASQGQAFEQFF. In DNA form, the CDR3 reads TGCGCCAGTCAGGGACAGGCGTTTGAGCAGTTCTTC. The chain couples TRBV10-1 to TRBJ2-1; 8 positions agree with TRBD1. Germline V gene sequence: CDR1 WNHNN, CDR2 SYGVQD (reference sequence). Germline trimming cut 9 bases from V and 9 bases from J; bases unmatched to any gene: 7. The CDR3 has 12 amino acids.

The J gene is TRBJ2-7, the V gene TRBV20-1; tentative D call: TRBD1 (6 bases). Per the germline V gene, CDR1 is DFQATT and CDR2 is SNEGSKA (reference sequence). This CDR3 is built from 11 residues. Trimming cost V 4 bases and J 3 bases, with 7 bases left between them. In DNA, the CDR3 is TGCAGTGCTAACAGGGTCTACGAGCAGTACTTC. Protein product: CSANRVYEQYF.

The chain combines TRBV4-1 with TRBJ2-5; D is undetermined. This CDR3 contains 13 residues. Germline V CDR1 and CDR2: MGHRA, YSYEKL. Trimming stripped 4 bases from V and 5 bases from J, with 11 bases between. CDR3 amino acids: CASSLNRMETQYF. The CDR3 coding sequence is TGCGCCAGCAGCCTAAATAGAATGGAGACCCAGTACTTC.